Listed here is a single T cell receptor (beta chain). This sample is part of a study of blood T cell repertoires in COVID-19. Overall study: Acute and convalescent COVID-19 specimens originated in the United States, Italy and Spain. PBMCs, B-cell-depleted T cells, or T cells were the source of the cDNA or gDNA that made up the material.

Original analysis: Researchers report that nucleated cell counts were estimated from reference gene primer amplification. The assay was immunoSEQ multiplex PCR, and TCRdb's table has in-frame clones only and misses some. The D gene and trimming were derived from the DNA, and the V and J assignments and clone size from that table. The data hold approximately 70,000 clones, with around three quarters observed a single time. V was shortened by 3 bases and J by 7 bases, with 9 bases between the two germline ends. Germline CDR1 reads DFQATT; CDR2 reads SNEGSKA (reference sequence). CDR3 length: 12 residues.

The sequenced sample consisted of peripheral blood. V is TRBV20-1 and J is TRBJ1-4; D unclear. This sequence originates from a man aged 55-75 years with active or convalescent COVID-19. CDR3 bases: TGCAGTGCTAGTAGATCGAGTGAAAAACTGTTTTTT. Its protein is CSASRSSEKLFF.